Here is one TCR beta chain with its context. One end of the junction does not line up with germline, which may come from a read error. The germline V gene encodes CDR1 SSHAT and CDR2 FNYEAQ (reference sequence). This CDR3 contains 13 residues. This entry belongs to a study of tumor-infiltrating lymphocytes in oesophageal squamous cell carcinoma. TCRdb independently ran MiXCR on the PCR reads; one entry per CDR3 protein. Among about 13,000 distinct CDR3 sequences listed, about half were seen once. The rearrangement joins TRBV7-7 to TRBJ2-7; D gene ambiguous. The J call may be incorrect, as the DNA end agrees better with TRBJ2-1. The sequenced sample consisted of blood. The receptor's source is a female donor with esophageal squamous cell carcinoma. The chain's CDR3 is CASSLIASGEQFF. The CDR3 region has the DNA TGTGCTAGCAGCTTAATAGCATCGGGTGAGCAGTTCTTC.